These T cell receptor beta chains were read from a single sample in a study of blood T cells in healthy people across ages. TCRdb re-called the 5' RACE reads through MiXCR, storing one row per CDR3 protein. The sample has 700,000 to 900,000 distinct CDR3 sequences; about 55% are singletons. The material sequenced was blood. Every receptor here comes from a man older than 75 in good health. Both conserved end residues are part of each CDR3. The D gene is left open where the match is weak. Where a row states a size, it is once, few, many or the class of an expanded clone; other rows omit it.

>TRBJ2-4|TRBV7-9|.|few
TGTGCCAGCAGCCCTAGGATGGCGGAAGCCAAAAACATTCAGTACTTC
CASSPRMAEAKNIQYF
>TRBJ1-1|TRBV6-6|TRBD1|.
TGTGCCAGCAGGGGAAGACAGGGGGCAGGCACTGAAGCTTTCTTT
CASRGRQGAGTEAFF
>TRBJ2-4|TRBV11-3|TRBD1|.
TGTGCCAGCAGCCCAGGACAGGGGGCGCTTGGCGGGCCAGCCAAAAACATTCAGTACTTC
CASSPGQGALGGPAKNIQYF
>TRBJ2-5|TRBV5-8|.|few
TGTGCCAGCAGCTTGGGACTTGCGGTGGAGACCCAGTACTTC
CASSLGLAVETQYF
>TRBJ2-5|TRBV7-8|.|.
TGTGCCAGCAGCTCTCTTGTTCTGGGCAATGAGCAGTACTTC
CASSSLVLGNEQYF
>TRBJ2-1|TRBV5-1|TRBD2|many
TGCGCCAGCAGCTTTCTCCCCCCTAGCGGCGGAGGGAATGAGCAGTTCTTC
CASSFLPPSGGGNEQFF
>TRBJ1-4|TRBV29-1|.|few
TGCAGCGTTACAGGGTCGGGGGAAAAACTGTTTTTT
CSVTGSGEKLFF
>TRBJ2-5|TRBV10-3|TRBD1|few
TGTGCCACCATAGGGACAGGGGAGCAGACCCAGTACTTC
CATIGTGEQTQYF
>TRBJ2-5|TRBV5-1|.|.
TGCGCCAGCAGCTCCCCACCGGTGAATGAGCAGTACTTC
CASSSPPVNEQYF
>TRBJ2-5|TRBV5-1|.|few
TGCGCCAGCAGCTTCGGGGGAGCTGGTTTGGAGACCCAGTACTTC
CASSFGGAGLETQYF
>TRBJ2-7|TRBV21-1|.|once
TGTGCCAGCAGCCTCCTCTTGGACACCAAAGGATATGAGCAGTACTTC
CASSLLLDTKGYEQYF
>TRBJ1-2|TRBV20-1|TRBD1|.
TGCAGTGCCAGGGGGGACAGGAGTAACTATGGCTACACCTTC
CSARGDRSNYGYTF
>TRBJ1-4|TRBV5-1|TRBD1|.
TGCGCCAGCAGCTTCACAGGGGGTGCTAATGAAAAACTGTTTTTT
CASSFTGGANEKLFF
>TRBJ2-3|TRBV20-1|TRBD1|once
TGCAGTGCTAGAAAAACAGGGGAGTCCCCAGATACGCAGTATTTT
CSARKTGESPDTQYF
>TRBJ1-4|TRBV21-1|.|.
TGTGCCAGCAGCCCGTCGGGGTCTAAGGAAGAACTGTTTTTT
CASSPSGSKEELFF
>TRBJ2-3|TRBV14|TRBD1|.
TGTGCCAGCAGCCAAGATGACAGGGGGGAATACGCGTATTTT
CASSQDDRGEYAYF
>TRBJ2-5|TRBV6-1|TRBD2|.
TGTGCCAGCCGACTAGCGGGAGGGAAAGAGACCCAGTACTTC
CASRLAGGKETQYF
>TRBJ1-6|TRBV5-1|TRBD1|.
TGCGCCGGCAGCAAGGACAGGGGGAATTCACCCCTCCACTTT
CAGSKDRGNSPLHF
>TRBJ2-4|TRBV14|TRBD2|.
TGTGCCAGCAGCGTCGGCGGGGGGTGGAATGAGCAGTACTTC
CASSVGGGWNEQYF
>TRBJ1-3|TRBV10-3|.|.
TGTGCCATCAGCGTTCTATCAGTGAACACCATATATTTT
CAISVLSVNTIYF
>TRBJ2-6|TRBV11-1|.|many
TGTGCCAGCAGCACACGCTCTGGGGCCAACGTCCTGACTTTC
CASSTRSGANVLTF
>TRBJ2-3|TRBV6-1|.|.
TGTGCCACCTGGGTCGGGGCAGGCTACAGATACGCGTATTTT
CATWVGAGYRYAYF
>TRBJ2-3|TRBV18|TRBD2|few
TGTGCCAGCTCACAGACTAGCGGAGAATGGAGATACGCGTATTTT
CASSQTSGEWRYAYF
>TRBJ2-1|TRBV7-8|TRBD2|.
TGTGCCAGCCGATCAACTAGCGGAAGCTCCTACAATGAGCAGTTCTTC
CASRSTSGSSYNEQFF
>TRBJ2-1|TRBV7-9|.|few
TGTGCCAGCAGCTCATACAGCTCCTACAATGAGCAGTTCTTC
CASSSYSSYNEQFF
>TRBJ1-4|TRBV5-6|.|.
TGTGCCAGCATCCTTGGCGCAAGACGCGATGAAAAGCTGTTTTTT
CASILGARRDEKLFF
>TRBJ2-3|TRBV6-5|TRBD2|.
TGTGCCAGCAGTTACCGCCCCATACCTCTGACTAGCGGGAGCCACAGATACGCGTATTTT
CASSYRPIPLTSGSHRYAYF
>TRBJ2-1|TRBV3-1|TRBD2|.
TGTGCCAGCAGCCAAGACGGCGGGAGGTACAATGAGCAGTTCTTC
CASSQDGGRYNEQFF
>TRBJ1-6|TRBV2|TRBD1|many
TGTGCCAGCAGTGAAAGGGGACAGGGGACACCCCTCCACTTT
CASSERGQGTPLHF
>TRBJ1-2|TRBV2|TRBD1|few
TGTGCCAGCAGTGAAAACGTGGGCAGGGGGAGTAATGGCTACACCTTC
CASSENVGRGSNGYTF
>TRBJ1-4|TRBV2|TRBD1|.
TGTGCCAGCAGTGCCACCCCAGGGGGCTCGGGGGAAAAACTGTTTTTT
CASSATPGGSGEKLFF
>TRBJ1-6|TRBV20-1|TRBD1|.
TGCAGTGCTAGAGCGGCGGTCGGGACAGATAATTCACCCCTCCACTTT
CSARAAVGTDNSPLHF
>TRBJ2-4|TRBV5-1|.|.
TGCGCCAGCAGCTCCGGGGCGATCTTAGCCAAAAACATTCAGTACTTC
CASSSGAILAKNIQYF
>TRBJ1-2|TRBV7-9|TRBD1|.
TGTGCCAGCAGCCAGCCCCGGGCAGGGGGCTTTGGCTACACCTTC
CASSQPRAGGFGYTF
>TRBJ2-7|TRBV7-2|.|few
TGTGCCAGCAGCAAGCGGACACGGGGTTCGGGGTTACTCGAGCAGTACTTC
CASSKRTRGSGLLEQYF
>TRBJ1-6|TRBV9|.|.
TGTGCCAGCAGCGTAGGGGGGCCATCACCCCTCCACTTT
CASSVGGPSPLHF
>TRBJ1-6|TRBV7-6|.|many
TGTGCCAGCAGCGGGAGCCCCGAGAGCTCCTATAATTCACCCCTCCACTTT
CASSGSPESSYNSPLHF
>TRBJ2-7|TRBV9|.|.
TGTGCCAGCAGCGTAGGGTACTCGACGTCCTACGAGCAGTACTTC
CASSVGYSTSYEQYF
>TRBJ2-7|TRBV2|TRBD2|.
TGTGCCAGCTTTGGACTAGCGGGATTCTACGAGCAGTACTTC
CASFGLAGFYEQYF
>TRBJ2-7|TRBV29-1|.|.
TGCAGCGTCGCCTATAATGAGCAGTACTTC
CSVAYNEQYF
>TRBJ2-5|TRBV29-1|.|few
TGCAGCGTTGACCTGTTTCGGAGGGGCGGGGAGACCCAGTACTTC
CSVDLFRRGGETQYF
>TRBJ1-4|TRBV6-5|.|few
TGTGCCAGCAGTTACTCGGCCTGGACAGCAAATGAAAAACTGTTTTTT
CASSYSAWTANEKLFF
>TRBJ1-6|TRBV6-5|.|.
TGTGCCAGCAGTTACTCGGACACACTCAGCTCCTATAATTCACCCCCCCACTTT
CASSYSDTLSSYNSPPHF
>TRBJ2-7|TRBV28|.|.
TGTGCCAGCAGTTGGCGGTTCGAGCAGTACTTC
CASSWRFEQYF
>TRBJ2-1|TRBV12-3/TRBV12-4|.|.
TGTGCCAGCAGTTTAGAGGGGAGGGGGGTCGATGAGCAGTTCTTC
CASSLEGRGVDEQFF
>TRBJ1-2|TRBV20-1|TRBD1|.
TGCAGTGCTAGAGCCGGAGGGACAGGCGGCAACTATGGCTACACCTTC
CSARAGGTGGNYGYTF
>TRBJ2-7|TRBV25-1|.|few
TGTGCCAGCACCCGAGGGGGATTTAACTCCTACGAGCAGTACTTC
CASTRGGFNSYEQYF